A single sample is the source of the 3 T cell receptor beta chains below, sequenced in a study of molecular identifiers for immune sequencing clone quantification. One entry per CDR3 protein, called by TCRdb with MiXCR from the PCR reads. The table lists about 510,000 distinct CDR3 sequences, less than 30% of them singletons. The material sequenced was naive CD8+ T cells from blood, with Jurkat cell RNA spiked in. Regarding subset: FACS-sorted CD8+CD4-CCR7+CD45RA+ naive T cells. Receptor source: a human donor in good health. Some libraries in this study had Jurkat cell RNA spiked in.

This clonotype was recorded only once. Just one base apart from a much larger clone, this may be a read error. The chain carries TRBV6-5 and TRBJ2-3; possibly TRBD2 for D (6 bases). Trimming pared 0 bases from V and 6 bases from J, leaving 13 bases between. The germline gives CDR1 MNHEY, CDR2 SVGAGI. The CDR3 has 15 amino acids. Here the CDR3 reads CASSYSMGGADTQYF. The CDR3 region has the DNA TGTGCCAGCAGTTACTCGATGGGGGGAGCGGATACGCAGTATTTT.

This rearrangement joins TRBV7-2 to TRBJ2-7; the D call may be TRBD1 or TRBD2 (6 bases each). The CDR3 loop spans 15 amino acids. Germline-derived CDR1 and CDR2 are SGHTA and FQGNSA. Trimming cost V 6 bases and J 0 bases, with 15 bases left between them. CDR3 in amino acids: CASSPGALSSYEQYF. The DNA of the CDR3 is TGTGCCAGCAGTCCGGGGGCTCTCAGCTCCTACGAGCAGTACTTC.

J is TRBJ1-6 and V is TRBV19; D ambiguous. The germline V gene has CDR1 LNHDA and CDR2 SQIVND (reference sequence). There are 12 residues in the CDR3. Trimming stripped 6 bases from V and 14 bases from J, with 14 bases between. The CDR3 sequence is CASRSPDRALHF. The CDR3 DNA follows: TGTGCCAGTAGGAGTCCGGACCGGGCCCTCCACTTT.